This T cell receptor beta chain is drawn from a study of T cell responses to AZD1222 COVID-19 vaccine. Clones were sequenced by immunoSEQ multiplex PCR, and TCRdb holds only the in-frame ones, with some missing. Of about 100,000 clones in the sample, roughly 90% were seen once. This CDR3 has 13 amino acids. V was pared by 2 bases and J by 1 base, with 5 bases between. Only one count was recorded for this clone. The same CDR3 also results from other DNA sequences found in this sample. This sequence originates from an adult in good health. The rearrangement links TRBV12-3 or TRBV12-4 to TRBJ1-1; D not certain. Sequenced here: peripheral blood, sampled on day 0 of AZD1222 vaccination. CDR3 amino acids: CASSLTENTEAFF. CDR3 in DNA: TGTGCCAGCAGTTTAACGGAGAACACTGAAGCTTTCTTT.